This TCR beta chain originates from a study of blood T cell repertoires in COVID-19. Study at large: COVID-19 samples from acute and convalescent phases originated in the United States, Italy and Spain. From T cells, B-cell-depleted T cells, or PBMCs came the material, which was cDNA or gDNA.

V lost 3 bases, J lost 3 bases, and 8 bases stayed unmatched. The CDR3 extends over 15 amino acids. Per germline, CDR1 SGHNT and CDR2 YYREEE (reference sequence). Per the authors' pipeline: For nucleated cells, counts were estimated from reference gene primer amplification. Only in-frame clones appear in the TCRdb table, and some are missing; sequencing was by immunoSEQ multiplex PCR. V, J and clone size are those of that table, while D and trimming were read from the DNA. The sample has 30,000 to 40,000 clones; around 87% are singletons. Sequencing was carried out using peripheral blood. The TCR was taken from a man aged 55 to 70 with acute or convalescent COVID-19. The gene calls are TRBV5-4 and TRBJ2-7, with 8 bases matching TRBD2. The CDR3 loop reads CASSSRGGGGYEQYF. Written as DNA, the CDR3 is TGTGCCAGCAGCTCCCGGGGGGGCGGCGGCTACGAGCAGTACTTC.